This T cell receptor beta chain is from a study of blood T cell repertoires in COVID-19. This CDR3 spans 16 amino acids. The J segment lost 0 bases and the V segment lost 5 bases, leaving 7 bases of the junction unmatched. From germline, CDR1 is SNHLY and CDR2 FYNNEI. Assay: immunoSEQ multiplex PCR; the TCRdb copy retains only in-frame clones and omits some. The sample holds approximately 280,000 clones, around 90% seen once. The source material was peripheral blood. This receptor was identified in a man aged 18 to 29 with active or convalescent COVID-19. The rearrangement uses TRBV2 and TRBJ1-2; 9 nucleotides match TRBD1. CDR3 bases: TGTGCCAGCAGTAAGGACAGGGGCCTTACTAACTATGGCTACACCTTC. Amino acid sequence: CASSKDRGLTNYGYTF.